Below, 28 T cell receptor beta chains from the same sample are listed, as sequenced in a study of vaccination effects on CD4 cells after COVID-19. Researchers isolated CD4+ T cells once about 11 days of culture had elapsed. For these receptors, no antigen is known. Clones were read by immunoSEQ multiplex PCR, and TCRdb kept only the in-frame ones, dropping some. The data hold 45,000 to 50,000 clones, with roughly three fifths observed a single time. The specimen comprised CD4+ T cells from PBMCs cultured without peptide, sampled before COVID-19 vaccination. These receptors originate from a human donor who received a COVID-19 vaccine.

The genes are TRBV5-1 and TRBJ2-7; D uncertain. The germline V gene encodes CDR1 SGHRS and CDR2 YFSETQ. This CDR3 has 14 residues. V was clipped by 4 bases and J by 4 bases, with 15 bases between them. The CDR3, as DNA: TGCGCCAGCAGCGAGTCCACTAATTCGTACGAGCAGTACTTC. It encodes CASSESTNSYEQYF.

This clone has more than one count but fewer than ten. The CDR3 loop is CASSQDGAPGLAVAKNIQYF. The DNA of the CDR3 is TGCGCCAGCAGCCAAGATGGGGCCCCTGGACTAGCGGTTGCCAAAAACATTCAGTACTTC. The rearrangement uses TRBV4-1 and TRBJ2-4; 10 positions agree with TRBD2. Germline CDR1 MGHRA, CDR2 YSYEKL. The CDR3 extends over 20 amino acids. J gave up 1 base and V 0 bases, and 12 bases lay outside the gene matches.

The chain joins TRBV5-8 to TRBJ1-4, with TRBD1 as a possible D gene (5 bases). Germline-derived CDR1 and CDR2 are SGHTS and YDEGEE. The CDR3 has 16 amino acids. Trimming shortened V by 3 bases and J by 0 bases, and 12 bases separated the two germline ends. CDR3 sequence: CASSYRLTATNEKLFF. CDR3 DNA sequence: TGTGCCAGCAGCTACAGGTTAACGGCAACTAATGAAAAACTGTTTTTT.

V gene TRBV7-8 combines with J gene TRBJ2-5; D is uncertain. The CDR3 has 14 residues. Trimming stripped 5 bases from V and 0 bases from J, with 10 bases between. The germline gives CDR1 SGHVS, CDR2 FQNEAQ. The CDR3 DNA follows: TGTGCCAGCAGCGCAAATTTCGACCAAGAGACCCAGTACTTC. This translates into CASSANFDQETQYF.

The J gene is TRBJ1-5, the V gene TRBV6-4, with D perhaps TRBD1 (6 bases). The CDR3 consists of 13 residues. The V gene's germline CDR1 is MRHNA and CDR2 SNTAGT. The V gene lost 7 bases and the J gene lost 4 bases, with 11 bases spanning the gap. The CDR3: CASKGGINQPQHF. In DNA form, the CDR3 reads TGTGCCAGCAAGGGGGGAATTAATCAGCCCCAGCATTTT.

This clone was seen a few times. The genes are TRBV13 and TRBJ2-3; D is unclear. The germline V gene has CDR1 PRHDT and CDR2 FYEKMQ (reference sequence). Between the trimmed V and J ends, which lost 0 bases and 6 bases, there was a span of 7 bases. The CDR3 length is 13 residues. This CDR3 is CASSLGGRDTQYF. In DNA, the CDR3 is TGTGCCAGCAGCTTAGGAGGGCGGGATACGCAGTATTTT.

The chain joins TRBV5-1 to TRBJ2-7; 9 bases fit TRBD1. V trimming: 4 bases; J trimming: 4 bases; junction bases outside the gene matches: 6. The CDR3 extends over 14 amino acids. Per the germline V gene, CDR1 is SGHRS and CDR2 is YFSETQ. Here the CDR3 reads CASSPDRGGYEQYF. DNA of the CDR3: TGCGCCAGCAGCCCAGACAGGGGGGGATACGAGCAGTACTTC.

The chain is built from TRBV19 and TRBJ2-3; no clear D. V lost 3 bases and J 5 bases, leaving 12 bases between the germline ends. The CDR3 is made up of 14 amino acids. CDR1 is LNHDA, CDR2 SQIVND, per germline (reference sequence). The CDR3 loop is CASSIDPGRDTQYF. CDR3 in DNA: TGTGCCAGTAGTATTGATCCGGGTAGAGATACGCAGTATTTT.

J is TRBJ2-7 and V is TRBV27, with TRBD2 matching 10 bases. CDR1 is MNHEY and CDR2 is SMNVEV in the germline V gene (reference sequence). The CDR3 runs 17 residues. The V and J ends lost 8 bases and 1 base, in that order; junction bases with no gene match: 14. The CDR3: CASGASPLAGASYEQYF. The CDR3 bases are TGTGCCAGCGGGGCTAGCCCGCTAGCGGGGGCGTCCTACGAGCAGTACTTC.

Of note for this clone: This CDR3 is also generated by other DNA sequences in the sample. The rearrangement joins TRBV3-1 (or the pseudogene TRBV3-2) to TRBJ1-5; D not certain. The CDR3 covers 12 residues. Trimming pared 4 bases from V and 1 base from J, leaving 2 bases between. Germline V gives CDR1 LGHDT, CDR2 YNNKEL (reference sequence). CDR3 region: CASSRSNQPQHF. The CDR3 DNA reads as TGTGCCAGCAGCCGCAGCAATCAGCCCCAGCATTTT.

The sample holds a few counts of this clone. The V call is TRBV5-6, the J call TRBJ2-7; 8 positions match TRBD2. The CDR3 contains 14 residues. J lost 6 bases, V lost 4 bases, and 9 bases had no gene match. Germline V lookup: CDR1 SGHDT, CDR2 YYEEEE. The CDR3 loop reads CASSLTGTSGEQYF. CDR3 in DNA: TGTGCCAGCAGCCTAACCGGGACTAGTGGCGAGCAGTACTTC.

This clone was seen only a few times. The chain employs TRBV5-5 and TRBJ2-1, with D unresolved. There are 12 residues in the CDR3. The V gene's germline CDR1 is SGHKS and CDR2 YYEKEE (reference sequence). The V end lost 5 bases, the J end lost 8 bases, and 11 bases lay between the germline ends. CDR3 sequence (DNA): TGTGCCAGCAGGTTGACTGGGGATGAGCAGTTCTTC. Translation gives CASRLTGDEQFF.

This clone was found a few times. This chain connects TRBV6-5 to TRBJ1-6; possibly TRBD1 for D (6 bases). The CDR3 has 14 amino acids. Trimming shortened V by 7 bases and J by 10 bases, and 17 bases separated the two germline ends. CDR1 and CDR2 (germline): MNHEY, SVGAGI. CDR3 nucleotide sequence: TGTGCCAGCACCCAACAGGGTAGGGGCTCACCCCTCCACTTT. Protein product: CASTQQGRGSPLHF.

V is TRBV18 and J is TRBJ1-4; D is uncertain. The CDR3 runs to 12 residues. Trimming stripped 5 bases from V and 8 bases from J, with 9 bases between. Germline V gene lookup returns CDR1 KGHSH and CDR2 LQKENI. Written as DNA, the CDR3 is TGTGCCAGCTCAGGATCGGAGGAAAAACTGTTTTTT. It encodes CASSGSEEKLFF.

The rearrangement joins TRBV5-1 to TRBJ1-3; 8 nucleotides match TRBD1. Germline-derived CDR1 and CDR2 are SGHRS and YFSETQ. This CDR3 region has 15 residues. V lost 4 bases to trimming and J lost 3 bases; unmatched junction nucleotides: 6. CDR3 amino acids: CASSRTDRVGNTIYF. The CDR3 DNA reads TGCGCCAGCAGCAGGACGGACAGGGTTGGAAACACCATATATTTT.

The V gene is TRBV4-1, the J gene TRBJ2-3; 13 positions match TRBD2. This CDR3 comprises 19 residues. V lost 1 base to trimming and J lost 2 bases; unmatched junction nucleotides: 9. Germline V CDR1 and CDR2: MGHRA, YSYEKL. CDR3 nucleotide sequence: TGCGCCAGCAGCCAAGCGGTTACTAGCGGGAGGGTAAACACAGATACGCAGTATTTT. Translated, it gives CASSQAVTSGRVNTDTQYF.

The V call is TRBV11-3, the J call TRBJ2-7; D might be TRBD1 (5 bases). Trimming took off 5 bases at V and 4 bases at J, with 12 bases between the two ends. The germline V gene encodes CDR1 SGHNT and CDR2 YENEEA. The CDR3 contains 13 residues. This CDR3 is CASSRSSGYEQYF. In DNA, the CDR3 is TGTGCCAGCAGCAGGAGTTCAGGGTACGAGCAGTACTTC. Full variable domain (remainder filled in from reference TRBV11-3 and TRBJ2-7): EAGVVQSPRYKIIEKKQPVAFWCNPISGHNTLYWYLQNLGQGPELLIRYENEEAVDDSQLPKDRFSAERLKGVDSTLKIQPAELGDSAVYLCASSRSSGYEQYFGPGTRLTVT.

In its sample, this clone was seen once. V usage is TRBV28 and J usage is TRBJ2-7; 8 bases are a match to TRBD2. Germline V gene sequence: CDR1 MDHEN, CDR2 SYDVKM. This CDR3 has 17 residues. V gave up 0 bases and J gave up 0 bases; unmatched junction bases: 7. CDR3 coding DNA: TGTGCCAGCAGTTTATGGGTTGGCGGGAGGTCCTCCTACGAGCAGTACTTC. It specifies CASSLWVGGRSSYEQYF.

V is TRBV6-2 or TRBV6-3 and J is TRBJ1-1; D perhaps matches TRBD1 (5 bases). The CDR3 totals 14 residues. The germline V and J ends were trimmed by 4 bases and 1 base, with 10 bases remaining between them. Per germline, CDR1 MNHEY and CDR2 SVGEGT. The CDR3 nucleotides are TGTGCCAGCAGTTTTGGGGGGGGGAACACTGAAGCTTTCTTT. Its protein product is CASSFGGGNTEAFF.

The rearrangement uses TRBV10-3 and TRBJ2-1; unclear D gene. The CDR3 spans 13 residues. Trimming removed 0 bases at V and 6 bases at J, with 6 bases between. Germline V gene sequence: CDR1 ENHRY, CDR2 SYGVKD. The CDR3 DNA reads as TGTGCCATCAGTGAGTCGGGCGGCAATGAGCAGTTCTTC. Protein sequence: CAISESGGNEQFF.

The V and J genes are TRBV28 and TRBJ2-3; D uncertain. The CDR3 loop spans 14 amino acids. V was trimmed by 0 bases and J by 5 bases, leaving 9 bases between them. Germline V gives CDR1 MDHEN, CDR2 SYDVKM. The CDR3 here is CASSLWGTKDTQYF. The CDR3 DNA sequence: TGTGCCAGCAGTTTATGGGGCACCAAAGATACGCAGTATTTT.

This clone was observed a few times. This chain links TRBV4-3 with TRBJ1-6; D is possibly TRBD1 (5 bases). V lost 0 bases, J lost 4 bases, and 13 bases lay in between. Germline V gives CDR1 LGHNA, CDR2 YSLEER. CDR3 length equals 17 residues. In nucleotides, the CDR3 is TGCGCCAGCAGCCAAGATCCTAACGGGGCATATAATTCACCCCTCCACTTT. Its translation is CASSQDPNGAYNSPLHF.

The chain couples TRBV19 to TRBJ1-1, with D uncertain. Trimming pared 3 bases from V and 3 bases from J, leaving 14 bases between. The germline gives CDR1 LNHDA, CDR2 SQIVND (reference sequence). CDR3 length: 15 amino acids. This CDR3 is CASSIGVGMDTEAFF. Written as DNA, the CDR3 is TGTGCCAGTAGTATTGGAGTGGGTATGGACACTGAAGCTTTCTTT.

The chain is built from TRBV27 and TRBJ1-5; 10 positions match TRBD1. Germline-derived CDR1 and CDR2 are MNHEY and SMNVEV (reference sequence). CDR3 size: 13 residues. V lost 7 bases to trimming and J lost 9 bases; unmatched junction nucleotides: 6. This CDR3 is CASTMTGGWPQHF. DNA for the CDR3: TGTGCCAGCACCATGACAGGGGGCTGGCCCCAGCATTTT.

The chain couples TRBV11-3 to TRBJ2-3, with D uncertain. This CDR3 comprises 16 residues. The germline gives CDR1 SGHNT, CDR2 YENEEA. With 1 base removed from V and 3 bases from J, the gap between germline ends came to 14 bases. The chain's CDR3 is CASSLAASGGTDTQYF. In DNA form, the CDR3 reads TGTGCCAGCAGCTTAGCGGCGAGTGGCGGTACAGATACGCAGTATTTT.

The J gene is TRBJ2-3, the V gene TRBV29-1, with D possibly matching TRBD1 (6 bases). The V end was cut by 6 bases, the J end by 2 bases, with 12 bases between. This CDR3 is built from 13 residues. Germline CDR1 is SQVTM and CDR2 is ANQGSEA. For the CDR3, the DNA is TGCAGCGTCTCGGACAGACCCACAGATACGCAGTATTTT. Translating it yields CSVSDRPTDTQYF.

The V gene is TRBV5-1, the J gene TRBJ2-2, with a tentative D call TRBD1 (5 bases). The CDR3 runs to 13 residues. Trimming stripped 3 bases from V and 6 bases from J, with 9 bases between. Germline assignment: CDR1 SGHRS and CDR2 YFSETQ. The DNA for the CDR3 is TGCGCCAGCAGCTCGACAGAGTCCGGGGAGCTGTTTTTT. Protein sequence: CASSSTESGELFF.

The J gene is TRBJ2-3, the V gene TRBV6-4, with 11 bases matching TRBD1. The CDR3 has 14 residues. In germline, CDR1 is MRHNA, CDR2 SNTAGT. Trimming removed 3 bases from V and 4 bases from J; junction bases left unmatched: 0. In DNA form, the CDR3 reads TGTGCCAGCAGTGAGGGACAGGGGGCAGATACGCAGTATTTT. Translated, it gives CASSEGQGADTQYF.